This T cell receptor beta chain was recovered during a study of shared clonotypes between healthy human individuals. Trimming took 7 bases from V and 5 from J, leaving 6 bases between them. From germline, CDR1 is SQVTM and CDR2 ANQGSEA. This CDR3 is 11 amino acids long. Naive-designated CD8 cells lacked CD45RO, were positively enriched for CCR7, and omitted terminally differentiated effector memory CD45RA+ cells. Libraries were prepared by immunoSEQ multiplex PCR; TCRdb keeps only in-frame clonotypes and omits some of them. The sample lists about 2.1 million clones; roughly 91% were seen once. The genes are TRBV29-1 and TRBJ2-6; D is ambiguous. Sequenced sample: naive CD8+ T cells from PBMCs. The receptor's source is a man younger than 35 in good health. Some clones in this sample may be carry-over from other donors' samples. This CDR3 is CSAQRANVLTF. Written as DNA, the CDR3 is TGCAGCGCCCAAAGGGCCAACGTCCTGACTTTC.